A selection of T cell receptor beta chains follows, all from one sample in a study of blood T cell repertoires in COVID-19. Some clones are missing from TCRdb's copy, which holds only in-frame ones; the method was immunoSEQ multiplex PCR. The data show 50,000 to 75,000 clones, with 70% to 90% seen just once and under 7.5% held by the top ten. Sequencing was done on a sample of peripheral blood. The receptors were gathered from a man between 60 and 70 years old with acute or convalescent COVID-19. Each CDR3 is given with its conserved first and last residue. D genes are given only for firm matches. The size field is filled for only some rows; it gives once, few, many or a size class.

length,size,D,J,V,DNA,CDR3
15,once,TRBD2,TRBJ2-1,TRBV18,TGTGCCAGCTCACTCCGAGGACTAGCAGGGGATGAGCAGTTCTTC,CASSLRGLAGDEQFF
18,.,TRBD2,TRBJ2-5,TRBV10-3,TGTGCCATCAGTGAGTCCCCTACGACTAGCGGGGGGCTGGAGACCCAGTACTTC,CAISESPTTSGGLETQYF
14,.,.,TRBJ2-7,TRBV11-1,TGTGCCAGCAGCTTCAGGTCGGAAGGCTACGAGCAGTACTTC,CASSFRSEGYEQYF
13,few,.,TRBJ1-2,TRBV7-9,TGTGCCAGCAGCTTAGGGCAGGGGTATGACTACACCTTC,CASSLGQGYDYTF
18,.,.,TRBJ2-7,TRBV10-3,TGTGCCATCAGTGAGTCGATTTTGAGTCAGGGTTCCCTCTACGAGCAGTACTTC,CAISESILSQGSLYEQYF
17,once,TRBD2,TRBJ2-7,TRBV13,TGTGCCAGCAGCTTAATTAGGGCTAGCGGGGATAACTACGAGCAGTACTTC,CASSLIRASGDNYEQYF
16,.,TRBD1,TRBJ1-1,TRBV5-6,TGTGCCAGCAGTCGGAGGGGGACAGGAAGGATCACTGAAGCTTTCTTT,CASSRRGTGRITEAFF
16,.,.,TRBJ2-7,TRBV7-3,TGTGCCAGCAGCTTATGGGCTTTACAGGGCGACTACGAGCAGTACTTC,CASSLWALQGDYEQYF
14,.,TRBD1,TRBJ1-6,TRBV6-5,TGTGCCAGCCTCCGGGACAGGGCTAATTCACCCCTCCACTTT,CASLRDRANSPLHF
13,.,.,TRBJ2-7,TRBV7-9,TGTGCCAGCAGCAGCGGTCACTCCTACGAGCAGTACTTC,CASSSGHSYEQYF
14,.,TRBD1,TRBJ2-1,TRBV3-1/TRBV3-2,TGTGCCAGCGAGAACCAGGGGGCTATCAATGAGCAGTTCTTC,CASENQGAINEQFF
14,.,.,TRBJ2-7,TRBV11-1,TGTGCCAGCAGCTTAGTTCCGGTCTCCTACGAGCAGTACTTC,CASSLVPVSYEQYF
15,.,TRBD1,TRBJ2-2,TRBV11-1,TGTGCCAGCAAGGACAGGGCGGTCGGCAGCGGGGAGCTGTTTTTT,CASKDRAVGSGELFF
17,.,TRBD2,TRBJ2-1,TRBV28,TGTGCCACCCTACTAGCGGGGGGGCCTGCACCCTACAATGAGCAGTTCTTC,CATLLAGGPAPYNEQFF
17,.,.,TRBJ1-1,TRBV18,TGTGCCAGCTCTCCAAACAGGGAAGGCGAAAGGAACACTGAAGCTTTCTTT,CASSPNREGERNTEAFF
15,.,TRBD2,TRBJ2-1,TRBV28,TGTGCCAGCAGTTCCTACGGGGGGGCCCACAATGAGCAGTTCTTC,CASSSYGGAHNEQFF
15,.,TRBD1,TRBJ2-3,TRBV6-6,TGTGCCAGCAGTGTCCACAGGGGTAGCACAGATACGCAGTATTTT,CASSVHRGSTDTQYF
14,.,.,TRBJ1-2,TRBV11-2,TGTGCCAGCAGAGGAAGTGGACAGAACTATGGCTACACCTTC,CASRGSGQNYGYTF
11,.,TRBD2,TRBJ2-7,TRBV12-3/TRBV12-4,TGTGCCAGCAGTTGGGGAGGGGAGCAGTACTTC,CASSWGGEQYF
18,.,TRBD2,TRBJ2-3,TRBV11-2,TGTGCCAGCAGCTTAGAGAGGAGGACTAGCGCTAGCACAGATACGCAGTATTTT,CASSLERRTSASTDTQYF
16,.,TRBD1,TRBJ2-1,TRBV7-3,TGTGCCAGCAGCCAAGAAAAATTACCGGGACAGGATGAGCAGTTCTTC,CASSQEKLPGQDEQFF
16,.,.,TRBJ1-1,TRBV11-2,TGTGCCAGCAGCTTAGTGGGAGGGACGGTGAACACTGAAGCTTTCTTT,CASSLVGGTVNTEAFF
14,.,TRBD1,TRBJ1-3,TRBV2,TGTGCCAGCAGTAAAGGGACAGGTGGAAACACCATATATTTT,CASSKGTGGNTIYF
15,.,TRBD1,TRBJ2-4,TRBV4-1,TGCGCCAGCAGCTCCTTCGACAGGGACCAAAACATTCAGTACTTC,CASSSFDRDQNIQYF